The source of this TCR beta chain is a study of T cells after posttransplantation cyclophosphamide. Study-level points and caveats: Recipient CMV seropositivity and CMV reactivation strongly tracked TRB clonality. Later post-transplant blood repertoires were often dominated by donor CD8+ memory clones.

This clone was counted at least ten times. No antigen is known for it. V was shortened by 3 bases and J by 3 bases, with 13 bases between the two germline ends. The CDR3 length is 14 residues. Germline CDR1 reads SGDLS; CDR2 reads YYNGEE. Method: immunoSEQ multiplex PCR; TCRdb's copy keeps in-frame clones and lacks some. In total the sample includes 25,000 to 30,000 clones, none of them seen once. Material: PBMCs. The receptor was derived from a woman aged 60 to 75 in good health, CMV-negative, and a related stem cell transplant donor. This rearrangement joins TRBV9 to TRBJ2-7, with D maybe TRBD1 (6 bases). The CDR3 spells CASSGQDRGYEQYF. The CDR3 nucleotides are TGTGCCAGCAGCGGCCAGGACAGAGGCTACGAGCAGTACTTC. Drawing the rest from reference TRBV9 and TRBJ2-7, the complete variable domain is DSGVTQTPKHLITATGQRVTLRCSPRSGDLSVYWYQQSLDQGLQFLIQYYNGEERAKGNILERFSAQQFPDLHSELNLSSLELGDSALYFCASSGQDRGYEQYFGPGTRLTVT.